The 29 T cell receptor beta chains below all came from one sample that was sequenced in a study of blood T cell repertoires in COVID-19 (dated by TCRdb to the early 2020s). Libraries were constructed by the immunoSEQ multiplex PCR assay. The clones in this table, taken by TCRdb from immuneACCESS, are in-frame only. Not every clone is retained; where verified, under half of the shortfall comes from an unresolved V gene, and the cause of the rest is unknown. The sample includes about 150,000 clones, with roughly nine tenths observed a single time. Of the sample, about 1.5% falls within the top ten clones. Material for sequencing was peripheral blood. These receptors all come from a human donor in a cohort sampled during active COVID-19.

The chain couples TRBV6-5 to TRBJ2-7; D may be TRBD2 (5 bases). CDR3 length: 15 residues. Per germline, CDR1 MNHEY and CDR2 SVGAGI. Between the trimmed V and J ends, which lost 2 bases and 4 bases, there was a span of 15 bases. The CDR3 spells CASSYNRQRYYEQYF. The CDR3 DNA follows: TGTGCCAGCAGTTACAATAGGCAGCGGTATTACGAGCAGTACTTC.

This sequence joins TRBV10-2 and TRBJ2-3; 10 nucleotides agree with TRBD2. The CDR3 is 15 residues long. Germline V gene sequence: CDR1 WSHSY, CDR2 SAAADI. The junction had 15 bases not matched to a gene; V was cut back by 11 bases and J by 7 bases. CDR3 loop: CASDGPAGGEYTQYF. Written as DNA, the CDR3 is TGCGCCTCGGATGGGCCAGCGGGGGGGGAATATACGCAGTATTTT.

The chain uses TRBV5-1 and TRBJ1-3; D uncertain. V was trimmed by 1 base and J by 1 base, leaving 9 bases between them. Germline CDR1 and CDR2: SGHRS and YFSETQ. This CDR3 is 15 amino acids long. The CDR3 DNA follows: TGCGCCAGCAGCTTGTTTGCGGGATCTGGAAACACCATATATTTT. Protein product: CASSLFAGSGNTIYF.

This chain connects TRBV6-6 to TRBJ1-3, with TRBD1 as a possible D gene (6 bases). Trimming left V 6 bases short and J 1 base short, with 10 bases between. CDR1 and CDR2 (germline): MNHNY, SVGAGI (reference sequence). The CDR3 length is 14 residues. CDR3 in DNA: TGTGCCAGCAGGGCAAGGGGGTCTGGAAACACCATATATTTT. Translation: CASRARGSGNTIYF.

J is TRBJ1-5 and V is TRBV6-1, with 7 bases lining up with TRBD1. After removal of 3 bases from V and 6 bases from J, the junction contained 11 bases not matched to a gene. The CDR3 is 16 residues long. The germline V gene encodes CDR1 MNHNS and CDR2 SASEGT. The chain's CDR3 is CASSDPLTGEAQPQHF. The DNA of the CDR3 is TGTGCCAGCAGTGACCCCTTAACAGGGGAGGCTCAGCCCCAGCATTTT.

The chain joins TRBV6-4 to TRBJ2-1; maybe TRBD2 (6 bases). CDR3 length equals 15 residues. CDR1 and CDR2 from the germline V gene are MRHNA and SNTAGT. Between the trimmed V and J ends, which lost 2 bases and 0 bases, there was a span of 8 bases. The CDR3 sequence: CASSDGTGSYNEQFF. The CDR3 nucleotides read TGTGCCAGCAGTGACGGGACTGGCTCCTACAATGAGCAGTTCTTC.

CDR3 in DNA: TGCAGCGTGTCGAGTCAGGGGCACTATGGCTACACCTTC. Amino acid sequence: CSVSSQGHYGYTF. The rearrangement uses TRBV29-1 and TRBJ1-2, with D possibly being TRBD1 (6 bases). This CDR3 has 13 amino acids. V lost 6 bases and J lost 3, with 14 bases in between. Germline V lookup: CDR1 SQVTM, CDR2 ANQGSEA.

V is TRBV19 and J is TRBJ2-2; D is unresolved. Germline assignment: CDR1 LNHDA and CDR2 SQIVND (reference sequence). Trimming pared 5 bases from V and 1 base from J, leaving 14 bases between. This CDR3 is built from 16 residues. CDR3 in amino acids: CASSAQIFLNTGELFF. DNA for the CDR3: TGTGCCAGTAGTGCTCAGATTTTTTTGAACACCGGGGAGCTGTTTTTT.

The rearrangement uses TRBV11-1 and TRBJ1-2; 7 bases match TRBD1. The CDR3 is 14 amino acids. Germline V gene data show CDR1 as SGHAT and CDR2 as FQDESV (reference sequence). Losses at the gene ends were 3 bases for V and 4 bases for J; bases not matched to a gene: 5. The chain's CDR3 is CASSLTGLGYGYTF. In nucleotides, the CDR3 is TGTGCCAGCAGCTTGACAGGGTTGGGCTATGGCTACACCTTC.

The rearrangement links TRBV27 to TRBJ2-5; 11 bases are a match to TRBD2. This CDR3 has 16 amino acids. The V and J ends lost 8 bases and 3 bases, in that order; junction bases with no gene match: 11. Germline CDR1 and CDR2: MNHEY and SMNVEV (reference sequence). CDR3 in amino acids: CASGGYPGLAEETQYF. DNA of the CDR3: TGTGCCAGCGGGGGGTACCCGGGACTAGCGGAAGAGACCCAGTACTTC.

V gene TRBV9 combines with J gene TRBJ1-1; 8 bases align to TRBD1. Germline CDR1 reads SGDLS; CDR2 reads YYNGEE. The CDR3 is made up of 15 amino acids. J gave up 5 bases and V 3 bases, and 9 bases lay outside the gene matches. The CDR3 is CASSEGQGRRTEAFF. The CDR3 DNA reads as TGTGCCAGCAGCGAAGGACAGGGAAGGAGAACTGAAGCTTTCTTT.

The V call is TRBV3-1 (or the pseudogene TRBV3-2), the J call TRBJ2-2; TRBD1 matches 7 bases. V was clipped by 4 bases and J by 0 bases; unmatched bases: 5. CDR1 is LGHDT and CDR2 is YNNKEL in the germline V gene (reference sequence). This CDR3 comprises 16 residues. The CDR3: CASSLRQGTNTGELFF. The CDR3 coding sequence is TGTGCCAGCAGCCTGCGACAGGGAACGAACACCGGGGAGCTGTTTTTT.

This clone was counted once. V and J are TRBV30 and TRBJ2-5; TRBD1 might be the D (5 bases). The germline V and J ends were trimmed by 5 bases and 4 bases, with 14 bases remaining between them. The germline CDR1 and CDR2 sequences are GTSNPN and SVGIG (reference sequence). This CDR3 spans 13 amino acids. CDR3 loop: CAWAGNSGETQYF. For the CDR3, the DNA is TGTGCCTGGGCAGGGAATTCAGGAGAGACCCAGTACTTC.

The V and J genes are TRBV10-2 and TRBJ1-1; 10 nucleotides line up with TRBD1. The CDR3 totals 15 residues. Losses at the gene ends were 7 bases for V and 0 bases for J; bases not matched to a gene: 5. The germline CDR1 and CDR2 sequences are WSHSY and SAAADI. CDR3 amino acids: CASNGQGVLNTEAFF. CDR3 sequence (DNA): TGCGCCAGCAACGGACAGGGGGTGTTGAACACTGAAGCTTTCTTT.

V is TRBV18 and J is TRBJ1-2, with 9 positions matching TRBD1. Per the germline V gene, CDR1 is KGHSH and CDR2 is LQKENI. The CDR3 covers 15 residues. The trim removed 2 bases at V and 7 bases at J, leaving 8 bases unmatched. CDR3 nucleotides: TGTGCCAGCTCACCAAATACAGGGGGCTTTGCTGGCTACACCTTC. It is translated as CASSPNTGGFAGYTF. The full variable domain, with the rest looked up from reference TRBV18 and TRBJ1-2, is NAGVMQNPRHLVRRRGQEARLRCSPMKGHSHVYWYRQLPEEGLKFMVYLQKENIIDESGMPKERFSAEFPKEGPSILRIQQVVRGDSAAYFCASSPNTGGFAGYTFGSGTRLTVV.

The chain is built from TRBV19 and TRBJ2-1, with TRBD2 matching over 8 bases. Germline V CDR1 and CDR2: LNHDA, SQIVND (reference sequence). This CDR3 is 15 amino acids long. The trim removed 6 bases at V and 1 base at J, leaving 5 bases unmatched. DNA for the CDR3: TGTGCCAGTAGATTTGCGGGGGGATCCTACAATGAGCAGTTCTTC. It yields the protein CASRFAGGSYNEQFF.

V gene TRBV12-3 or TRBV12-4 combines with J gene TRBJ2-3; tentatively, D is TRBD1 (5 bases). The V gene lost 7 bases and the J gene lost 1 base, with 9 bases spanning the gap. The CDR3 runs 13 residues. The CDR3 coding sequence is TGTGCCAGCACTTCCAGGGGCACAGATACGCAGTATTTT. Translation: CASTSRGTDTQYF.

The chain combines TRBV11-3 with TRBJ2-1, with 9 bases aligning to TRBD2. The CDR3 runs to 15 residues. Trimming took 1 base from V and 8 from J; bases not matched to a gene: 6. CDR1 and CDR2 from the germline V gene are SGHNT and YENEEA. The CDR3: CASSLAAGGRHEQFF. The CDR3 DNA follows: TGTGCCAGCAGCTTAGCGGCGGGGGGGCGGCATGAGCAGTTCTTC. The full variable domain, its missing parts supplied by reference TRBV11-3 and TRBJ2-1, is EAGVVQSPRYKIIEKKQPVAFWCNPISGHNTLYWYLQNLGQGPELLIRYENEEAVDDSQLPKDRFSAERLKGVDSTLKIQPAELGDSAVYLCASSLAAGGRHEQFFGPGTRLTVL.

This clone has more than one count but fewer than ten. The CDR3 is CASSQEKGVDTEAFF. The DNA for the CDR3 is TGCGCCAGCAGCCAAGAAAAGGGGGTAGACACTGAAGCTTTCTTT. This chain uses TRBV4-1 with TRBJ1-1; TRBD1 might be the D (6 bases). V was cut by 0 bases and J by 3 bases, with 11 bases left in between. Germline lookup yields CDR1 MGHRA and CDR2 YSYEKL. This CDR3 has 15 residues.

The genes are TRBV10-3 and TRBJ2-7, with 11 bases matching TRBD2. This CDR3 spans 16 amino acids. V was clipped by 0 bases and J by 5 bases; unmatched bases: 6. Per the germline V gene, CDR1 is ENHRY and CDR2 is SYGVKD. In DNA, the CDR3 is TGTGCCATCAGTGAGTCTGTTAGCGGGGGGGCGCACGAGCAGTACTTC. Translating gives CAISESVSGGAHEQYF.

The chain is built from TRBV19 and TRBJ1-5; TRBD1 matches at 8 bases. V gave up 6 bases and J gave up 5 bases; unmatched junction bases: 3. This CDR3 has 13 residues. The germline gives CDR1 LNHDA, CDR2 SQIVND (reference sequence). The CDR3 DNA reads TGTGCCAGTAGCAGGGGGCGAGATCAGCCCCAGCATTTT. It yields the protein CASSRGRDQPQHF.

In its sample, this clone was seen once. This rearrangement joins TRBV11-2 to TRBJ1-1; perhaps TRBD1 as D (6 bases). The CDR3 length is 15 residues. Trimming shortened V by 4 bases and J by 1 base, and 13 bases separated the two germline ends. From germline, CDR1 is SGHAT and CDR2 FQNNGV. The CDR3 DNA is TGTGCCAGCAGCTCCCGGACAGCAAAGAACACTGAAGCTTTCTTT. Translated: CASSSRTAKNTEAFF. Full variable domain (missing parts from reference TRBV11-2 and TRBJ1-1): EAGVAQSPRYKIIEKRQSVAFWCNPISGHATLYWYQQILGQGPKLLIQFQNNGVVDDSQLPKDRFSAERLKGVDSTLKIQPAKLEDSAVYLCASSSRTAKNTEAFFGQGTRLTVV.

This chain links TRBV4-1 with TRBJ1-4; D not certain. Germline-derived CDR1 and CDR2 are MGHRA and YSYEKL. The CDR3 contains 12 residues. Trimming shortened V by 5 bases and J by 11 bases, and 12 bases separated the two germline ends. CDR3 coding DNA: TGCGCCAGCAGCAGGCCCTTGGGCAAACTGTTTTTT. It translates to CASSRPLGKLFF.

To note about this clone: Within the sample, other DNA sequences also encode this same CDR3. The chain has TRBV5-1 and TRBJ2-5; TRBD2 matches at 11 bases. The ends lost 0 bases at V and 5 bases at J; junction bases unmatched: 3. Germline V gene lookup returns CDR1 SGHRS and CDR2 YFSETQ. The CDR3 spans 15 residues. The CDR3 sequence is CASSLGLAGGETQYF. The DNA for the CDR3 is TGCGCCAGCAGCTTGGGGCTAGCGGGGGGTGAGACCCAGTACTTC.

The J gene is TRBJ1-1, the V gene TRBV6-5; D possibly corresponds to TRBD1 (6 bases). Trimming removed 5 bases at V and 5 bases at J, with 18 bases between. The CDR3 totals 15 residues. Per the germline V gene, CDR1 is MNHEY and CDR2 is SVGAGI. The CDR3 spells CASSPLLGGGTEAFF. DNA for the CDR3: TGTGCCAGCAGTCCACTCCTAGGGGGGGGAACTGAAGCTTTCTTT.

The chain recombines TRBV9 with TRBJ2-1; D call uncertain. Trimming pared 4 bases from V and 0 bases from J, leaving 14 bases between. This CDR3 has 16 residues. Per the germline V gene, CDR1 is SGDLS and CDR2 is YYNGEE. In nucleotides, the CDR3 is TGTGCCAGCAGCCCACACTACGCGAGCTCCTACAATGAGCAGTTCTTC. Translation: CASSPHYASSYNEQFF. Full variable domain (missing parts from reference TRBV9 and TRBJ2-1): DSGVTQTPKHLITATGQRVTLRCSPRSGDLSVYWYQQSLDQGLQFLIQYYNGEERAKGNILERFSAQQFPDLHSELNLSSLELGDSALYFCASSPHYASSYNEQFFGPGTRLTVL.

The rearrangement joins TRBV5-1 to TRBJ2-5; TRBD1 is a possible D gene (6 bases). This CDR3 is built from 16 residues. The V gene lost 6 bases and the J gene lost 2 bases, with 20 bases spanning the gap. CDR1 and CDR2 (germline): SGHRS, YFSETQ. The CDR3 protein is CASTRDPQGAQETQYF. The CDR3 DNA sequence: TGCGCCAGCACCAGGGATCCACAGGGCGCACAAGAGACCCAGTACTTC. Together with reference TRBV5-1 and TRBJ2-5, the CDR3 gives the full variable domain: KAGVTQTPRYLIKTRGQQVTLSCSPISGHRSVSWYQQTPGQGLQFLFEYFSETQRNKGNFPGRFSGRQFSNSRSEMNVSTLELGDSALYLCASTRDPQGAQETQYFGPGTRLLVL.

The chain joins TRBV15 to TRBJ2-2, with TRBD1 as a possible D gene (6 bases). The V end was cut by 5 bases, the J end by 3 bases, with 10 bases between. The CDR3 runs 14 residues. Germline V gene data show CDR1 as LNHNV and CDR2 as YYDKDF (reference sequence). The CDR3 sequence is CATSRRTDTGELFF. CDR3 DNA sequence: TGTGCCACCAGCCGCAGGACAGACACCGGGGAGCTGTTTTTT. Looking up the rest from reference TRBV15 and TRBJ2-2 gives the full variable domain: DAMVIQNPRYQVTQFGKPVTLSCSQTLNHNVMYWYQQKSSQAPKLLFHYYDKDFNNEADTPDNFQSRRPNTSFCFLDIRSPGLGDTAMYLCATSRRTDTGELFFGEGSRLTVL.

CDR3 DNA sequence: TGTGCCACCAGAAGCGTGACTGTCAACACCGGGGAGCTGTTTTTT. Translated: CATRSVTVNTGELFF. This rearrangement joins TRBV15 to TRBJ2-2, with D unclear. The CDR3 is 15 residues long. Germline V lookup: CDR1 LNHNV, CDR2 YYDKDF (reference sequence). V lost 6 bases and J 2 bases, leaving 13 bases between the germline ends.